The 27 T cell receptor beta chains below were found in one sample sequenced in a study of tumour-infiltrating T cells in Burkitt lymphoma. Produced via immunoSEQ multiplex PCR; TCRdb's table is partial and in-frame only. The sample has fewer than 8,000 clones; roughly 15% are singletons. Sequencing was performed on tumor tissue. Receptor source: a human donor with diffuse large B-cell lymphoma.

This clone was picked up a small number of times. This chain joins TRBV29-1 and TRBJ2-7; 10 nucleotides agree with TRBD1. V dropped 2 bases and J dropped 6; count of bases not matched to a gene: 4. CDR3 size: 13 residues. Germline-derived CDR1 and CDR2 are SQVTM and ANQGSEA. The CDR3 protein is CSVEYRTGGEQYF. The CDR3 bases are TGCAGCGTTGAATACCGGACAGGGGGCGAGCAGTACTTC.

This chain links TRBV29-1 with TRBJ2-1, with unresolved D. The ends were cut back, 2 bases at V and 5 bases at J, with 7 bases in the middle. The CDR3 runs to 12 residues. Germline V gene data show CDR1 as SQVTM and CDR2 as ANQGSEA. The CDR3 region has the DNA TGCAGCGTTGAAATCCTAGACAATGAGCAGTTCTTC. Its protein is CSVEILDNEQFF.

This clone has only a few counts. V gene TRBV4-2 combines with J gene TRBJ2-7, with D unresolved. Trimming cost V 3 bases and J 2 bases, with 8 bases left between them. CDR1 and CDR2 (germline): LGHNA, YNFKEQ. CDR3 length: 13 residues. CDR3 DNA: TGTGCCAGCAGCCAGTCACTCACCTACGAGCAGTACTTC. Translation: CASSQSLTYEQYF.

The chain uses TRBV4-2 and TRBJ2-5, with D tentatively TRBD2 (6 bases). From germline, CDR1 is LGHNA and CDR2 YNFKEQ. This CDR3 contains 15 residues. Trimming removed 1 base at V and 5 bases at J, with 14 bases between. The CDR3 here is CASSQARGAGETQYF. The DNA of the CDR3 is TGTGCCAGCAGCCAAGCCCGGGGCGCGGGGGAGACCCAGTACTTC.

This chain links TRBV29-1 with TRBJ2-7; 10 bases fit TRBD2. J was trimmed by 4 bases and V by 5 bases; bases with no gene match: 2. Germline values: CDR1 SQVTM, CDR2 ANQGSEA. This CDR3 has 12 amino acids. The DNA for the CDR3 is TGCAGCGTTAGGACTAGCGGATACGAGCAGTACTTC. It is translated as CSVRTSGYEQYF.

This clone showed up just a few times. The chain is built from TRBV5-1 and TRBJ2-7, with a weak D call TRBD1 (6 bases). The CDR3 spans 15 residues. V was clipped by 2 bases and J by 0 bases, with 12 bases between them. Per germline, CDR1 SGHRS and CDR2 YFSETQ. In nucleotides, the CDR3 is TGCGCCAGCAGCTTCGACGGGACATCCTCCTACGAGCAGTACTTC. Translating gives CASSFDGTSSYEQYF.

V and J are TRBV5-1 and TRBJ2-1; 9 nucleotides line up with TRBD2. V dropped 2 bases and J dropped 4; count of bases not matched to a gene: 4. Germline CDR1 SGHRS, CDR2 YFSETQ. There are 15 residues in the CDR3. The CDR3 region is CASSFGAGGYNEQFF. The CDR3 DNA follows: TGCGCCAGCAGCTTTGGAGCGGGAGGTTACAATGAGCAGTTCTTC.

CDR3 nucleotides: TGTGCCAGCAGCCAAGATTGGACTAGCGGGATCCTAACAGATACGCAGTATTTT. It yields the protein CASSQDWTSGILTDTQYF. This chain links TRBV14 with TRBJ2-3; 12 positions match TRBD2. CDR1 and CDR2 from the germline V gene are SGHDN and FVKESK. The CDR3 sequence is 18 residues long. V was pared by 0 bases and J by 3 bases, with 7 bases of the junction left unmatched.

This chain links TRBV7-9 with TRBJ2-1; 8 bases line up with TRBD1. This CDR3 has 14 amino acids. CDR1 and CDR2 from the germline V gene are SEHNR and FQNEAQ (reference sequence). V lost 5 bases, J lost 4 bases, and 4 bases stayed unmatched. CDR3 region: CASSNRQGYNEQFF. DNA for the CDR3: TGTGCCAGCAGCAACCGACAGGGGTACAATGAGCAGTTCTTC.

This clone was recorded a few times. The chain recombines TRBV5-5 with TRBJ2-1, with 7 bases that match TRBD2. Germline CDR1 is SGHKS and CDR2 is YYEKEE (reference sequence). Germline trimming cut 6 bases from V and 2 bases from J; bases unmatched to any gene: 8. This CDR3 is 15 amino acids long. The CDR3 DNA is TGTGCCAGCAATTGGGACTACCGTACCTACAATGAGCAGTTCTTC. Its protein product is CASNWDYRTYNEQFF. The variable domain in full, completed from reference TRBV5-5 and TRBJ2-1, reads DAGVTQSPTHLIKTRGQQVTLRCSPISGHKSVSWYQQVLGQGPQFIFQYYEKEERGRGNFPDRFSARQFPNYSSELNVNALLLGDSALYLCASNWDYRTYNEQFFGPGTRLTVL.

This rearrangement joins TRBV19 to TRBJ2-7, with TRBD1 matching over 7 bases. CDR1 is LNHDA and CDR2 is SQIVND in the germline V gene (reference sequence). Trimming took 9 bases from V and 3 from J; bases not matched to a gene: 11. CDR3 length equals 14 residues. This CDR3 is CASRPGQEYYEQYF. In DNA form, the CDR3 reads TGTGCCAGCCGGCCAGGACAGGAGTACTACGAGCAGTACTTC.

V usage is TRBV29-1 and J usage is TRBJ2-1; TRBD2 agrees at 7 bases. The CDR3 runs 13 residues. CDR1 SQVTM and CDR2 ANQGSEA come from the germline V gene. J was trimmed by 3 bases and V by 8 bases; bases with no gene match: 7. CDR3 coding DNA: TGCAGCCCCCTCCTAGCGGACTACAATGAGCAGTTCTTC. Translating it yields CSPLLADYNEQFF.

This clone was seen a handful of times. V usage is TRBV4-1 and J usage is TRBJ2-2, with D uncertain. Germline CDR1 reads MGHRA; CDR2 reads YSYEKL. The CDR3 contains 14 residues. V lost 0 bases to trimming and J lost 8 bases, with 10 bases between them. The CDR3 coding sequence is TGCGCCAGCAGCCAAGATCCCGGGCCGGGGGAGCTGTTTTTT. This encodes CASSQDPGPGELFF.

The chain combines TRBV7-2 with TRBJ2-5; 13 bases are shared with TRBD2. Germline-derived CDR1 and CDR2 are SGHTA and FQGNSA. The V and J ends lost 1 base and 1 base, in that order; junction bases with no gene match: 9. The CDR3 has 19 amino acids. The CDR3 DNA is TGTGCCAGCAGCTTAGGGGGCCCATGGACTAGCGGGGGCCAAGAGACCCAGTACTTC. Its translation: CASSLGGPWTSGGQETQYF.

J is TRBJ2-7 and V is TRBV9, with 9 nucleotides matching TRBD2. From germline, CDR1 is SGDLS and CDR2 YYNGEE. The CDR3 loop spans 14 amino acids. The trim removed 4 bases at V and 0 bases at J, leaving 2 bases unmatched. In nucleotides, the CDR3 is TGTGCCAGCAGCATAGCGGGAGACTCCTACGAGCAGTACTTC. This gives the protein CASSIAGDSYEQYF.

This rearrangement joins TRBV19 to TRBJ1-1; 8 bases fit TRBD1. V shed 5 bases and J 5 bases; nucleotides not matched to a gene: 4. The CDR3 runs 13 residues. CDR1 is LNHDA and CDR2 is SQIVND in the germline V gene (reference sequence). CDR3 protein: CASSVTGATEAFF. The CDR3 nucleotides read TGTGCCAGTAGTGTGACAGGGGCTACTGAAGCTTTCTTT. The full variable domain, in which reference TRBV19 and TRBJ1-1 provide the parts outside the CDR3, is DGGITQSPKYLFRKEGQNVTLSCEQNLNHDAMYWYRQDPGQGLRLIYYSQIVNDFQKGDIAEGYSVSREKKESFPLTVTSAQKNPTAFYLCASSVTGATEAFFGQGTRLTVV.

In this sample, this clone turned up a few times. The chain carries TRBV2 and TRBJ2-5; TRBD2 matches 7 bases. CDR1 SNHLY and CDR2 FYNNEI come from the germline V gene. There are 13 residues in the CDR3. Trimming removed 10 bases from V and 2 bases from J; junction bases left unmatched: 7. CDR3: CATRLGGQETQYF. CDR3 nucleotide sequence: TGTGCCACCCGGTTGGGGGGGCAAGAGACCCAGTACTTC.

The chain couples TRBV6-5 to TRBJ2-5; the D is unclear. Looked up from germline, CDR1 is MNHEY and CDR2 is SVGAGI. V dropped 4 bases and J dropped 5 bases, with 8 bases sitting between them. This CDR3 region has 12 residues. CDR3 residues: CASSSSAETQYF. CDR3 bases: TGTGCCAGCAGTTCATCGGCGGAGACCCAGTACTTC.

In this sample, this clone turned up a few times. The V gene is TRBV29-1, the J gene TRBJ2-5, with a weak D call TRBD2 (7 bases). The CDR3 totals 14 residues. V lost 3 bases and J lost 6, with 17 bases in between. From germline, CDR1 is SQVTM and CDR2 ANQGSEA. CDR3 bases: TGCAGCGTTGATGGATCGGGGGGCGGAAAGACCCAGTACTTC. Translating it yields CSVDGSGGGKTQYF. Full variable domain (remainder filled in from reference TRBV29-1 and TRBJ2-5): SAVISQKPSRDICQRGTSLTIQCQVDSQVTMMFWYRQQPGQSLTLIATANQGSEATYESGFVIDKFPISRPNLTFSTLTVSNMSPEDSSIYLCSVDGSGGGKTQYFGPGTRLLVL.

The rearrangement joins TRBV10-1 to TRBJ2-5; 7 bases match TRBD1. Trimming took 3 bases from V and 4 from J; bases not matched to a gene: 2. The germline CDR1 and CDR2 sequences are WNHNN and SYGVQD (reference sequence). This CDR3 is built from 13 residues. CDR3 nucleotides: TGCGCCAGCAGTGAAGGGGGCGTAGAGACCCAGTACTTC. This translates into CASSEGGVETQYF.

This clone was counted a few times. This chain uses TRBV5-1 with TRBJ2-3; the D is unclear. CDR1 SGHRS and CDR2 YFSETQ come from the germline V gene. With 6 bases removed from V and 3 bases from J, the gap between germline ends came to 5 bases. The CDR3 extends over 11 amino acids. The CDR3, as DNA: TGCGCCAGCAAGGCAACAGATACGCAGTATTTT. Translated, it gives CASKATDTQYF. The whole variable domain, remainder taken from reference TRBV5-1 and TRBJ2-3, is KAGVTQTPRYLIKTRGQQVTLSCSPISGHRSVSWYQQTPGQGLQFLFEYFSETQRNKGNFPGRFSGRQFSNSRSEMNVSTLELGDSALYLCASKATDTQYFGPGTRLTVL.

V gene TRBV7-6 combines with J gene TRBJ2-5; 12 bases are a match to TRBD1. Trimming removed 5 bases from V and 5 bases from J; junction bases left unmatched: 6. The CDR3 covers 15 residues. The germline V gene has CDR1 SGHVS and CDR2 FNYEAQ. CDR3 region: CASSRGTGGVETQYF. DNA for the CDR3: TGTGCCAGCAGCCGCGGGACAGGGGGCGTGGAGACCCAGTACTTC.

This chain uses TRBV11-3 with TRBJ2-1, with D tentatively TRBD2 (5 bases). V lost 4 bases and J 8 bases, leaving 15 bases between the germline ends. The length of the CDR3 is 14 residues. Germline CDR1 SGHNT, CDR2 YENEEA. CDR3 nucleotides: TGTGCCAGCAGCTCGACACTAGTACCCGATGAGCAGTTCTTC. The encoded protein is CASSSTLVPDEQFF. The whole variable domain, remainder taken from reference TRBV11-3 and TRBJ2-1, is EAGVVQSPRYKIIEKKQPVAFWCNPISGHNTLYWYLQNLGQGPELLIRYENEEAVDDSQLPKDRFSAERLKGVDSTLKIQPAELGDSAVYLCASSSTLVPDEQFFGPGTRLTVL.

V gene TRBV18 combines with J gene TRBJ1-1; TRBD1 matches 8 bases. Germline CDR1 reads KGHSH; CDR2 reads LQKENI. The J segment lost 1 base and the V segment lost 5 bases, leaving 9 bases of the junction unmatched. CDR3 length: 16 amino acids. In nucleotides, the CDR3 is TGTGCCAGCTCAATACAGGGGGATTTGAGGAACACTGAAGCTTTCTTT. Translation gives CASSIQGDLRNTEAFF.

The V and J genes are TRBV5-4 and TRBJ2-5; tentative D call: TRBD2 (6 bases). Germline V gene data show CDR1 as SGHNT and CDR2 as YYREEE (reference sequence). Trimming left V 4 bases short and J 2 bases short, with 12 bases between. The CDR3 totals 14 residues. The CDR3 sequence is CASSLGREQETQYF. The DNA for the CDR3 is TGTGCCAGCAGCCTAGGACGGGAGCAAGAGACCCAGTACTTC.

This clone showed up just a few times. Here the CDR3 reads CSVEGTAEGSYNEQFF. CDR3 nucleotides: TGCAGCGTTGAAGGGACTGCGGAAGGCTCCTACAATGAGCAGTTCTTC. J is TRBJ2-1 and V is TRBV29-1; the D gene is possibly TRBD2 (5 bases). V lost 1 base and J 0 bases, leaving 13 bases between the germline ends. The CDR3 extends over 16 amino acids. Germline CDR1 reads SQVTM; CDR2 reads ANQGSEA.

V and J are TRBV5-4 and TRBJ2-7; 16 nucleotides agree with TRBD2. Losses at the gene ends were 2 bases for V and 6 bases for J; bases not matched to a gene: 14. This CDR3 is built from 19 residues. Germline V CDR1 and CDR2: SGHNT, YYREEE (reference sequence). The CDR3 nucleotides are TGTGCCAGCAGCTTTAAAAGTGGGACTAGCGGGAGGGGCCCCTCCGAGCAGTACTTC. Its translation: CASSFKSGTSGRGPSEQYF.